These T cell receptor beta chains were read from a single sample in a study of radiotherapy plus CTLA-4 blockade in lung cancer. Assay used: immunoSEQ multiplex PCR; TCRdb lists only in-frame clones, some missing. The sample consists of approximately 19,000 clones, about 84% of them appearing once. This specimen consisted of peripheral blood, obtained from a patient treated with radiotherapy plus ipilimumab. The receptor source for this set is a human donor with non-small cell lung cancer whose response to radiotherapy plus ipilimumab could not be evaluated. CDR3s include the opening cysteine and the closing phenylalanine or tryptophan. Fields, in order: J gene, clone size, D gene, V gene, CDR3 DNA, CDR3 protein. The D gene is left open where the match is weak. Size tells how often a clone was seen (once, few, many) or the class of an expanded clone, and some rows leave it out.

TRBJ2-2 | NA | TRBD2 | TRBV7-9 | TGTGCCAGCAGCCAATACCGGCTAGCGGGAACCGATACCGGGGAGCTGTTTTTT | CASSQYRLAGTDTGELFF
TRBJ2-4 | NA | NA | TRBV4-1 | TGCGCCAGCAGCCATGGACAGCTATACCTTACCGAAGCCAAAAACATTCAGTACTTC | CASSHGQLYLTEAKNIQYF
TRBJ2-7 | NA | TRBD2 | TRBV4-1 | TGCGCCAGCAGCCAGAGCGGGAGGGCCTACGAGCAGTACTTC | CASSQSGRAYEQYF
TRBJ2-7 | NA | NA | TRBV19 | TGTGCCAGTAGTATAGCGGAGTCCTCCTACGAGCAGTACTTC | CASSIAESSYEQYF
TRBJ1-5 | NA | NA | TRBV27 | TGTGCCAGCAGTTTAGGCGGCGGGGGGAGTTATCAGCCCCAGCATTTT | CASSLGGGGSYQPQHF
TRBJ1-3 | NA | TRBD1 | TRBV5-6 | TGTGCCAGCAGCTACTCGGACAGGGCTGGAAACACCATATATTTT | CASSYSDRAGNTIYF
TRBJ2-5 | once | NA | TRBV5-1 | TGCGCCAGCAGCAATGGGGGCCCTTGGGAGACCCAGTACTTC | CASSNGGPWETQYF
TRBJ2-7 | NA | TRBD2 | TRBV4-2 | TGTGCCAGCAGCCCCGTATTAAGCGGGGGACACTACGAGCAGTACTTC | CASSPVLSGGHYEQYF
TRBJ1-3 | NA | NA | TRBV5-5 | TGTGCCAGCAGCTTAGACAGGAGCTCTGGAAACACCATATATTTT | CASSLDRSSGNTIYF
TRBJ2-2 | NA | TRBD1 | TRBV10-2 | TGCGCCAGCAGAGACAGGGGTTACACCGGGGAGCTGTTTTTT | CASRDRGYTGELFF
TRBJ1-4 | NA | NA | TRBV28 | TGTGCCAGCAGCCTTCAACGGGAAAAACTGTTTTTT | CASSLQREKLFF
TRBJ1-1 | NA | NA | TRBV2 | TGTGCCAGCAGACCGGAGAGACCTGAAGCTTTCTTT | CASRPERPEAFF
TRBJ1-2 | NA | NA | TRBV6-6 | TGTGCCAGCAGTTACTCCTCAGGGAGGGACTATGGCTACACCTTC | CASSYSSGRDYGYTF